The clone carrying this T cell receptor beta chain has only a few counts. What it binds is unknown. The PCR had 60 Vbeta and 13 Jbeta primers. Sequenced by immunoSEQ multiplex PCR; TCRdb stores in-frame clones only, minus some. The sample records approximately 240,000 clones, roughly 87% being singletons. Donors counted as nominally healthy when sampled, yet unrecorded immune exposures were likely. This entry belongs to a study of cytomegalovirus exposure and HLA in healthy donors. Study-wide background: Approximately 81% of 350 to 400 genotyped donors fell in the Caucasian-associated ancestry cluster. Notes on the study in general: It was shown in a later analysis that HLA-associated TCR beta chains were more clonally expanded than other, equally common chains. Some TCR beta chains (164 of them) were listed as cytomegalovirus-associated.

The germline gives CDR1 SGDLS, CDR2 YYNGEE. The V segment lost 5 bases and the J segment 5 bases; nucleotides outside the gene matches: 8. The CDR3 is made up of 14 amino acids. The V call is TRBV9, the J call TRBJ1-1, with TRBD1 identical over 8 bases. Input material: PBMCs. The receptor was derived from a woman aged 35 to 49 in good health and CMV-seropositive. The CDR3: CASSRTGLDTEAFF. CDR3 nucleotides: TGTGCCAGCAGTCGGACAGGGTTGGATACTGAAGCTTTCTTT.